What follows are 11 T cell receptor beta chains derived from one specimen sequenced in a study of blood T cell repertoires in COVID-19. Some clones are missing from TCRdb's copy, which holds only in-frame ones; the method was immunoSEQ multiplex PCR. The sample has under 150,000 clones, about four fifths seen once. The material sequenced was PBMCs or T cells enriched from blood (not recorded which). The source of these receptors is a man aged 35-49 years with acute COVID-19.

The chain has TRBV30 and TRBJ1-2, with 7 bases aligning to TRBD1. Losses at the gene ends were 4 bases for V and 5 bases for J; bases not matched to a gene: 7. Germline loops: CDR1 GTSNPN, CDR2 SVGIG (reference sequence). CDR3 length: 13 amino acids. This CDR3 is CAWKGALLYGYTF. The CDR3 nucleotides read TGTGCCTGGAAGGGGGCACTTTTATATGGCTACACCTTC. Using reference TRBV30 and TRBJ1-2 for the parts outside the CDR3, the full variable domain is SQTIHQWPATLVQPVGSPLSLECTVEGTSNPNLYWYRQAAGRGLQLLFYSVGIGQISSEVPQNLSASRPQDRQFILSSKKLLLSDSGFYLCAWKGALLYGYTFGSGTRLTVV.

The chain recombines TRBV6-5 with TRBJ2-1, with TRBD1 identical over 8 bases. V lost 6 bases to trimming and J lost 7 bases; unmatched junction nucleotides: 8. This CDR3 has 14 residues. Per the germline V gene, CDR1 is MNHEY and CDR2 is SVGAGI. CDR3 sequence: CASRGGQGVNEQFF. CDR3 nucleotide sequence: TGTGCCAGCAGGGGCGGACAGGGTGTAAATGAGCAGTTCTTC.

The chain has TRBV29-1 and TRBJ2-2; 7 bases match TRBD1. The CDR3 length is 15 residues. The germline V gene encodes CDR1 SQVTM and CDR2 ANQGSEA. V dropped 8 bases and J dropped 0; count of bases not matched to a gene: 9. The CDR3: CSTRDSNANTGELFF. The DNA for the CDR3 is TGCAGCACCCGGGACAGCAACGCGAACACCGGGGAGCTGTTTTTT.

V gene TRBV30 combines with J gene TRBJ2-1, with D hard to call. CDR3 length: 11 residues. Trimming shortened V by 1 base and J by 8 bases, and 6 bases separated the two germline ends. The germline CDR1 and CDR2 sequences are GTSNPN and SVGIG (reference sequence). The CDR3 nucleotides read TGTGCCTGGAGTGCGGTGGATGAGCAGTTCTTC. Residues: CAWSAVDEQFF.

The V call is TRBV6-5, the J call TRBJ1-1; the D gene is possibly TRBD1 (6 bases). The CDR3 has 12 amino acids. V lost 7 bases to trimming and J lost 4 bases, with 10 bases between them. Germline assignment: CDR1 MNHEY and CDR2 SVGAGI. CDR3 coding DNA: TGTGCCAGCAAACAGGGATCCACTGAAGCTTTCTTT. Translating it yields CASKQGSTEAFF.

This clone was detected only a few times. This chain joins TRBV19 and TRBJ1-2; TRBD1 aligns across 7 bases. The V and J ends lost 4 bases and 5 bases, in that order; junction bases with no gene match: 10. CDR1 is LNHDA, CDR2 SQIVND, per germline (reference sequence). The CDR3 spans 15 residues. This chain's CDR3 is CASSTDSQGRYGYTF. The CDR3 DNA reads TGTGCCAGTAGTACAGATTCACAGGGGAGGTATGGCTACACCTTC.

The table lists this clone with a count of one. This rearrangement joins TRBV7-9 to TRBJ2-7, with TRBD2 identical over 9 bases. With 2 bases clipped from V and 3 bases from J, the junction kept 5 bases outside the gene matches. CDR1 and CDR2 from the germline V gene are SEHNR and FQNEAQ (reference sequence). This CDR3 is 15 amino acids long. CDR3 protein: CASSLMLAGIYEQYF. CDR3 in DNA: TGTGCCAGCAGCTTAATGCTAGCGGGAATCTACGAGCAGTACTTC.

CDR3 protein: CASSPQTDNYGYTF. The DNA of the CDR3 is TGTGCCAGCTCACCGCAGACAGATAACTATGGCTACACCTTC. V gene TRBV18 combines with J gene TRBJ1-2, with D possibly matching TRBD1 (5 bases). Germline loops: CDR1 KGHSH, CDR2 LQKENI. This CDR3 spans 14 amino acids. The V and J ends lost 3 bases and 1 base respectively, with 9 bases between them.

This chain joins TRBV12-1 and TRBJ1-5; the table's D gene call, TRBD1, was not cross checked with the DNA. TRBV12-1 is noted as a pseudogene. This CDR3 contains 16 residues. CDR3 in amino acids: CASSFSSGQENQPQHF. The CDR3 region has the DNA TGTGCCAGCAGCTTTAGTTCGGGACAGGAGAATCAGCCCCAGCATTTT.

In regard to this clone: The same CDR3 also results from other DNA sequences found in this sample. The chain couples TRBV25-1 to TRBJ1-2; no firm D call. Germline V gene lookup returns CDR1 MGHDK and CDR2 SYGVNS. This CDR3 spans 12 amino acids. Trimming shortened V by 2 bases and J by 6 bases, and 7 bases separated the two germline ends. In nucleotides, the CDR3 is TGTGCCAGCAGTGAAGGAGGGAATGGCTACACCTTC. Protein sequence: CASSEGGNGYTF.

The chain recombines TRBV27 with TRBJ2-3; D not certain. This CDR3 is 13 amino acids long. Deletions cut 2 bases from V and 3 bases from J, with 6 bases between. Germline V gives CDR1 MNHEY, CDR2 SMNVEV (reference sequence). CDR3 sequence (DNA): TGTGCCAGCAGTTTAACTCTGACAGATACGCAGTATTTT. Its protein product is CASSLTLTDTQYF.